This T cell receptor (beta chain) comes out of a study of T cell changes during pregnancy in multiple sclerosis. This CDR3 is 15 amino acids long. The germline V gene has CDR1 MNHEY and CDR2 SVGAGI. The V gene lost 1 base and the J gene lost 1 base, with 7 bases spanning the gap. TCRdb's table, derived via immunoSEQ multiplex PCR, lists solely in-frame clones and lacks some. The top ten clones hold 0.95% to 1.5% of a sample with 48,000 or so clones, just over 85% of them seen once. This sequence joins TRBV6-5 and TRBJ2-2; D call uncertain. The TCR comes from a female donor with multiple sclerosis, enrolled in a pregnancy study. The input for sequencing was CD4+ T cells from peripheral blood mononuclear cells, taken in the second trimester of pregnancy. Here the CDR3 reads CASSYLTRNTGELFF. The CDR3 DNA reads TGTGCCAGCAGTTACTTGACAAGGAACACCGGGGAGCTGTTTTTT.